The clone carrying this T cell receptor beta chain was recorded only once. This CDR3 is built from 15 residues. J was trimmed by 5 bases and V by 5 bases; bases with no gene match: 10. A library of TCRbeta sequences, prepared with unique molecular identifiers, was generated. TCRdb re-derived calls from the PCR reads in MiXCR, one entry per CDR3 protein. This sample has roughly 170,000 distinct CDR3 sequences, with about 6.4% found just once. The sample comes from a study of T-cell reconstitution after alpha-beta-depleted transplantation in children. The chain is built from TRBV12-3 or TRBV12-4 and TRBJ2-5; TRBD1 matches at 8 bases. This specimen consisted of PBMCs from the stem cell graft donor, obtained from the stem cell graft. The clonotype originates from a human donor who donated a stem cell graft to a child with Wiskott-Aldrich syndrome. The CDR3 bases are TGTGCCAGCAGTCCATCGGACAGGGTCCTCGAGACCCAGTACTTC. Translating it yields CASSPSDRVLETQYF.